The next 27 T cell receptor beta chains were all read from a single sample in a study of blood T cell repertoires in COVID-19. The assay was immunoSEQ multiplex PCR, and TCRdb's table has in-frame clones only and misses some. This repertoire shows 28,000 or so clones, around nine tenths found once; its top ten account for roughly 16%. Material: peripheral blood. The receptors were sampled from a human donor with active COVID-19. The donor label of this sample is uncertain.

The chain combines TRBV7-9 with TRBJ1-1; D unresolved. The CDR3 totals 13 residues. Between the trimmed V and J ends, which lost 5 bases and 6 bases, there was a span of 13 bases. Germline V gives CDR1 SEHNR, CDR2 FQNEAQ (reference sequence). The CDR3 sequence: CASSPVGEAEAFF. The CDR3 nucleotides read TGTGCCAGCAGCCCCGTCGGGGAGGCTGAAGCTTTCTTT.

The chain has TRBV5-1 and TRBJ2-5; 8 nucleotides match TRBD1. Trimming cost V 3 bases and J 4 bases; bases outside gene matches: 5. Germline lookup yields CDR1 SGHRS and CDR2 YFSETQ. The CDR3 totals 14 residues. CDR3 protein: CASSSQGAGETQYF. The CDR3, as DNA: TGCGCCAGCAGCTCTCAGGGGGCGGGAGAGACCCAGTACTTC.

The chain recombines TRBV3-1 (or the pseudogene TRBV3-2) with TRBJ2-1; perhaps TRBD1 as D (6 bases). Trimming cost V 0 bases and J 14 bases, with 14 bases left between them. The CDR3 length is 13 residues. Germline V gene lookup returns CDR1 LGHDT and CDR2 YNNKEL (reference sequence). The chain's CDR3 is CASSQDLDSPEFF. CDR3 nucleotides: TGTGCCAGCAGCCAAGATTTGGACAGCCCAGAGTTCTTC.

The V and J genes are TRBV6-2 or TRBV6-3 and TRBJ2-7; TRBD1 matches 9 bases. This CDR3 has 16 residues. J was trimmed by 1 base and V by 2 bases; bases with no gene match: 6. Germline lookup yields CDR1 MNHEY and CDR2 SVGEGT. CDR3 sequence: CASSYAGQGFSYEQYF. CDR3 in DNA: TGTGCCAGCAGTTACGCTGGACAGGGGTTTTCCTACGAGCAGTACTTC.

The chain carries TRBV30 and TRBJ1-2; a weak D match, TRBD1 (6 bases). Trimming pared 8 bases from V and 7 bases from J, leaving 14 bases between. From germline, CDR1 is GTSNPN and CDR2 SVGIG (reference sequence). The CDR3 totals 11 residues. CDR3 sequence: CARGASGGYTF. CDR3 in DNA: TGTGCCCGGGGGGCCAGTGGTGGCTACACCTTC.

V usage is TRBV18 and J usage is TRBJ2-7; no definite D call. Trimming shortened V by 4 bases and J by 0 bases, and 4 bases separated the two germline ends. CDR3 length: 12 amino acids. Germline loops: CDR1 KGHSH, CDR2 LQKENI. The CDR3 is CASSLDSYEQYF. Written as DNA, the CDR3 is TGTGCCAGCTCACTAGACTCCTACGAGCAGTACTTC.

The J gene is TRBJ2-7, the V gene TRBV24-1; possible D gene TRBD2, 5 bases. Looked up from germline, CDR1 is KGHDR and CDR2 is SFDVKD. This CDR3 is 12 amino acids long. V shed 9 bases and J shed 2 bases, with 10 bases lying between them. CDR3: CATADSAYEQYF. The CDR3 nucleotides are TGTGCCACCGCGGACTCCGCCTACGAGCAGTACTTC.

The V call is TRBV18, the J call TRBJ1-2; possible D gene TRBD1, 6 bases. V dropped 0 bases and J dropped 6 bases, with 14 bases sitting between them. This CDR3 region has 15 residues. Germline V lookup: CDR1 KGHSH, CDR2 LQKENI. The CDR3 sequence is CASSPPEYRADGYTF. CDR3 bases: TGTGCCAGCTCACCACCTGAATACAGGGCCGATGGCTACACCTTC.

This sequence joins TRBV9 and TRBJ1-1; D is possibly TRBD1 (5 bases). There are 13 residues in the CDR3. CDR1 and CDR2 from the germline V gene are SGDLS and YYNGEE. Trimming stripped 5 bases from V and 7 bases from J, with 15 bases between. The CDR3 sequence: CASSAQGKSEAFF. The DNA for the CDR3 is TGTGCCAGCAGTGCCCAGGGCAAGAGTGAAGCTTTCTTT.

This sequence joins TRBV5-1 and TRBJ2-1, with D possibly being TRBD1 (6 bases). The length of the CDR3 is 13 residues. Per the germline V gene, CDR1 is SGHRS and CDR2 is YFSETQ. The germline V and J ends were trimmed by 4 bases and 7 bases, with 12 bases remaining between them. In nucleotides, the CDR3 is TGCGCCAGCAGCGCACAGGGCAGGAATGAGCAGTTCTTC. Encoded protein: CASSAQGRNEQFF. The complete variable domain, with remaining parts taken from reference TRBV5-1 and TRBJ2-1, reads KAGVTQTPRYLIKTRGQQVTLSCSPISGHRSVSWYQQTPGQGLQFLFEYFSETQRNKGNFPGRFSGRQFSNSRSEMNVSTLELGDSALYLCASSAQGRNEQFFGPGTRLTVL.

The chain recombines TRBV7-3 with TRBJ2-6; D may be TRBD1 (7 bases). This CDR3 comprises 14 residues. V was clipped by 7 bases and J by 3 bases, with 10 bases between them. Germline assignment: CDR1 SGHTA and CDR2 FQGTGA. CDR3 sequence: CASTQGGGANVLTF. For the CDR3, the DNA is TGTGCCAGCACCCAGGGGGGTGGGGCCAACGTCCTGACTTTC.

The V and J genes are TRBV5-5 and TRBJ2-7; 12 nucleotides line up with TRBD2. CDR1 and CDR2 (germline): SGHKS, YYEKEE (reference sequence). The CDR3 has 14 amino acids. Trimming removed 4 bases from V and 6 bases from J; junction bases left unmatched: 5. In DNA form, the CDR3 reads TGTGCCAGCAGCCCGCTAGCGGGAGGGGTCGAGCAGTACTTC. This translates into CASSPLAGGVEQYF.

The J gene is TRBJ2-1, the V gene TRBV7-9, with TRBD2 as a possible D gene (6 bases). Trimming pared 5 bases from V and 7 bases from J, leaving 12 bases between. CDR3 length: 13 amino acids. Per germline, CDR1 SEHNR and CDR2 FQNEAQ (reference sequence). The CDR3 DNA reads TGTGCCAGCAGCCCCGACGCGGGGAATGAGCAGTTCTTC. Translating it yields CASSPDAGNEQFF.

The chain carries TRBV21-1 and TRBJ2-3; the table assigns TRBD1, which was not confirmed against the DNA. TRBV21-1 is marked as a pseudogene. The CDR3 extends over 9 amino acids. The CDR3 nucleotides are TGTGCCGGCGGACAGGGGCAGTATTTT. Protein: CAGGQGQYF.

V usage is TRBV2 and J usage is TRBJ1-5; D uncertain. The length of the CDR3 is 15 residues. Trimming stripped 4 bases from V and 6 bases from J, with 16 bases between. Per germline, CDR1 SNHLY and CDR2 FYNNEI. CDR3 protein: CASSARSGGSQPQHF. The CDR3 nucleotides read TGTGCCAGCAGTGCTCGATCAGGAGGGAGTCAGCCCCAGCATTTT.

In its sample, this clone was seen once. The chain couples TRBV3-1 (or the pseudogene TRBV3-2) to TRBJ2-6; the D is unclear. V was shortened by 1 base and J by 1 base, with 8 bases between the two germline ends. The CDR3 loop spans 16 amino acids. Germline values: CDR1 LGHDT, CDR2 YNNKEL (reference sequence). The CDR3 DNA reads as TGTGCCAGCAGCCAAGGGCGGCATTCTGGGGCCAACGTCCTGACTTTC. Residues: CASSQGRHSGANVLTF.

V gene TRBV5-5 combines with J gene TRBJ2-3; 12 positions agree with TRBD2. V lost 7 bases to trimming and J lost 6 bases; unmatched junction nucleotides: 3. Germline CDR1 SGHKS, CDR2 YYEKEE (reference sequence). The CDR3 is 13 residues long. CDR3 loop: CASGLAGIDTQYF. The CDR3 coding sequence is TGTGCCAGCGGACTAGCGGGGATCGATACGCAGTATTTT.

The rearrangement uses TRBV11-2 and TRBJ2-5, with unresolved D. The CDR3 has 14 residues. V lost 5 bases and J 3 bases, leaving 13 bases between the germline ends. The germline V gene has CDR1 SGHAT and CDR2 FQNNGV. CDR3 region: CASSPEYSKETQYF. CDR3 DNA sequence: TGTGCCAGCAGCCCAGAGTACAGTAAAGAGACCCAGTACTTC. Full variable domain (remainder filled in from reference TRBV11-2 and TRBJ2-5): EAGVAQSPRYKIIEKRQSVAFWCNPISGHATLYWYQQILGQGPKLLIQFQNNGVVDDSQLPKDRFSAERLKGVDSTLKIQPAKLEDSAVYLCASSPEYSKETQYFGPGTRLLVL.

This chain links TRBV29-1 with TRBJ1-5, with no clear D. Per germline, CDR1 SQVTM and CDR2 ANQGSEA. The germline V and J ends were trimmed by 6 bases and 4 bases, with 13 bases remaining between them. This CDR3 has 13 amino acids. As DNA, the CDR3 is TGCAGCGTCCGAGGTGTGGGTAATCAGCCCCAGCATTTT. This sequence encodes CSVRGVGNQPQHF.

This clone was seen just once. The chain uses TRBV5-1 and TRBJ2-7; D perhaps matches TRBD2 (5 bases). Germline loops: CDR1 SGHRS, CDR2 YFSETQ. There are 15 residues in the CDR3. The ends were cut back, 5 bases at V and 0 bases at J, with 15 bases in the middle. DNA of the CDR3: TGCGCCAGCAGACCAGCTAGCTCGAGCTCCTACGAGCAGTACTTC. Its translation is CASRPASSSSYEQYF.

The table lists this clone with a count of one. The chain carries TRBV7-8 and TRBJ1-1; 8 nucleotides line up with TRBD1. CDR3 length: 15 amino acids. V was clipped by 3 bases and J by 3 bases; unmatched bases: 6. Looked up from germline, CDR1 is SGHVS and CDR2 is FQNEAQ. The CDR3 DNA is TGTGCCAGCAGCTTTGACAGGGGCGGTGACACTGAAGCTTTCTTT. It specifies CASSFDRGGDTEAFF. The variable domain in full, completed from reference TRBV7-8 and TRBJ1-1, reads GAGVSQSPRYKVAKRGQDVALRCDPISGHVSLFWYQQALGQGPEFLTYFQNEAQLDKSGLPSDRFFAERPEGSVSTLKIQRTQQEDSAVYLCASSFDRGGDTEAFFGQGTRLTVV.

The rearrangement uses TRBV25-1 and TRBJ1-6; a possible D gene is TRBD1 (6 bases). The germline V gene encodes CDR1 MGHDK and CDR2 SYGVNS. The CDR3 totals 15 residues. V lost 6 bases to trimming and J lost 9 bases, with 18 bases between them. The CDR3 DNA reads TGTGCCAGCAGCCAACACCAGGGGATAGGTTCACCCCTCCACTTT. This encodes CASSQHQGIGSPLHF.

The chain carries TRBV19 and TRBJ1-5; maybe TRBD1 (5 bases). The germline gives CDR1 LNHDA, CDR2 SQIVND (reference sequence). Trimming left V 7 bases short and J 0 bases short, with 10 bases between. The CDR3 has 14 amino acids. Here the CDR3 DNA reads TGTGCCAGTACCATGGGGGGTAGCAATCAGCCCCAGCATTTT. Translated, it gives CASTMGGSNQPQHF.

The J gene is TRBJ1-2, the V gene TRBV19; 10 nucleotides align to TRBD1. V trimming: 8 bases; J trimming: 3 bases; junction bases outside the gene matches: 6. This CDR3 has 14 residues. Germline loops: CDR1 LNHDA, CDR2 SQIVND (reference sequence). In DNA form, the CDR3 reads TGTGCCAGTTACGGGACAGGGGAGGACTATGGCTACACCTTC. Translation gives CASYGTGEDYGYTF.

The chain carries TRBV14 and TRBJ2-2, with D possibly matching TRBD2 (6 bases). The CDR3 is 15 residues long. Germline V lookup: CDR1 SGHDN, CDR2 FVKESK. Trimming removed 6 bases at V and 6 bases at J, with 17 bases between. In DNA form, the CDR3 reads TGTGCCAGCAGGGGACTCGGAATTGTGCCCGGGGAGCTGTTTTTT. It specifies CASRGLGIVPGELFF.

In DNA form, the CDR3 reads TGTGCCAGCAGGAGGACTAGCGGGGGCACAGATACGCAGTATTTT. It yields the protein CASRRTSGGTDTQYF. The genes are TRBV6-4 and TRBJ2-3, with 12 bases matching TRBD2. Germline V gene sequence: CDR1 MRHNA, CDR2 SNTAGT. After removal of 6 bases from V and 1 base from J, the junction contained 2 bases not matched to a gene. This CDR3 region has 15 residues.

This chain links TRBV5-1 with TRBJ2-5; 7 bases line up with TRBD1. The CDR3 length is 15 residues. The V and J ends lost 2 bases and 5 bases, in that order; junction bases with no gene match: 9. Germline CDR1 and CDR2: SGHRS and YFSETQ. The DNA for the CDR3 is TGCGCCAGCAGCTTACTACAGGGGAAGGGGGAGACCCAGTACTTC. As protein: CASSLLQGKGETQYF. The variable domain in full, completed from reference TRBV5-1 and TRBJ2-5, reads KAGVTQTPRYLIKTRGQQVTLSCSPISGHRSVSWYQQTPGQGLQFLFEYFSETQRNKGNFPGRFSGRQFSNSRSEMNVSTLELGDSALYLCASSLLQGKGETQYFGPGTRLLVL.